A single sample is the source of the 15 T cell receptor beta chains below, sequenced in a study of CD8 T cells in Susac syndrome. The authors reverse transcribed roughly 0.5 to 1 ug RNA with random hexamers. TCRdb reanalysed the immunoSEQ multiplex PCR reads using MiXCR and keeps one entry per CDR3 protein. This sample has 150,000 to 190,000 distinct CDR3 sequences; approximately 93% occur once, and the top ten carry 0.21%. Source material: CD8+ T cells from PBMCs. The origin of the receptors is a human donor with multiple sclerosis.

The chain uses TRBV9 and TRBJ2-7, with no clear D. The V and J ends lost 0 bases and 2 bases respectively, with 9 bases between them. This CDR3 spans 14 amino acids. Per the germline V gene, CDR1 is SGDLS and CDR2 is YYNGEE. In DNA form, the CDR3 reads TGTGCCAGCAGCGTAGCAGAGCTTCCCTACGAGCAGTACTTC. It codes for CASSVAELPYEQYF.

The V and J genes are TRBV15 and TRBJ1-5; TRBD1 matches 7 bases. The junction had 4 bases not matched to a gene; V was cut back by 6 bases and J by 2 bases. CDR1 and CDR2 (germline): LNHNV, YYDKDF (reference sequence). The CDR3 is 14 residues long. CDR3: CATRRQGGNQPQHF. The DNA of the CDR3 is TGTGCCACCAGAAGACAGGGCGGCAATCAGCCCCAGCATTTT.

The chain has TRBV2 and TRBJ1-3; unclear D gene. This CDR3 contains 16 residues. Trimming removed 5 bases from V and 4 bases from J, with 18 bases in between. Germline values: CDR1 SNHLY, CDR2 FYNNEI. This chain's CDR3 is CASSQSWTRPGNTIYF. Here the CDR3 DNA reads TGTGCCAGCAGTCAGAGCTGGACCCGTCCCGGAAACACCATATATTTT.

V is TRBV29-1 and J is TRBJ1-4; TRBD1 matches at 8 bases. There are 13 residues in the CDR3. Trimming cost V 7 bases and J 8 bases; bases outside gene matches: 9. Germline-derived CDR1 and CDR2 are SQVTM and ANQGSEA. CDR3 nucleotides: TGCAGCGCCAAACAGGGGGATCTCGAAAAACTGTTTTTT. Translation: CSAKQGDLEKLFF.

V gene TRBV9 combines with J gene TRBJ1-2; D possibly corresponds to TRBD1 (6 bases). The CDR3 runs to 13 residues. Germline lookup yields CDR1 SGDLS and CDR2 YYNGEE. V was clipped by 0 bases and J by 4 bases, with 7 bases between them. CDR3 loop: CASSVGTAYGYTF. As DNA, the CDR3 is TGTGCCAGCAGCGTAGGGACAGCCTATGGCTACACCTTC.

The V and J genes are TRBV7-9 and TRBJ2-1; D is possibly TRBD2 (5 bases). Trimming removed 5 bases from V and 5 bases from J, with 16 bases in between. Per the germline V gene, CDR1 is SEHNR and CDR2 is FQNEAQ (reference sequence). This CDR3 comprises 15 residues. The CDR3 bases are TGTGCCAGCAGCCCTGAGGGAGAGAGGCACAATGAGCAGTTCTTC. Translation gives CASSPEGERHNEQFF.

CDR3 loop: CASRLGGSAVEQYF. The CDR3 nucleotides read TGTGCCAGCAGACTAGGGGGATCAGCGGTTGAGCAGTACTTC. The chain couples TRBV27 to TRBJ2-7, with TRBD1 as a possible D gene (6 bases). Germline V gene sequence: CDR1 MNHEY, CDR2 SMNVEV (reference sequence). The CDR3 runs to 14 residues. Deletions cut 6 bases from V and 7 bases from J, with 19 bases between.

This sequence joins TRBV7-9 and TRBJ2-7, with a possible D match to TRBD1 (6 bases). CDR1 is SEHNR and CDR2 is FQNEAQ in the germline V gene (reference sequence). The CDR3 has 13 residues. V was cut by 5 bases and J by 4 bases, with 12 bases left in between. The CDR3 bases are TGTGCCAGCAGCCCGCGACAGGATTACGAGCAGTACTTC. Protein: CASSPRQDYEQYF.

The chain links TRBV4-2 to TRBJ2-7, with D possibly being TRBD1 (5 bases). Germline CDR1 and CDR2: LGHNA and YNFKEQ. Trimming pared 3 bases from V and 1 base from J, leaving 10 bases between. The CDR3 is 14 residues long. CDR3 in DNA: TGTGCCAGCAGCCAGGAATCAGGGTCCTACGAGCAGTACTTC. Translating gives CASSQESGSYEQYF.

The chain joins TRBV9 to TRBJ2-6; tentatively, D is TRBD1 (5 bases). Germline values: CDR1 SGDLS, CDR2 YYNGEE. This CDR3 spans 13 amino acids. The V and J ends lost 4 bases and 7 bases respectively, with 9 bases between them. Here the CDR3 DNA reads TGTGCCAGCAGCCAAGGGGCTGCCAACGTCCTGACTTTC. It specifies CASSQGAANVLTF.

The V gene is TRBV29-1, the J gene TRBJ1-1; D might be TRBD1 (6 bases). The CDR3 totals 12 residues. Germline V gives CDR1 SQVTM, CDR2 ANQGSEA. Between the trimmed V and J ends, which lost 3 bases and 4 bases, there was a span of 9 bases. The CDR3 spells CSVDIGGTEAFF. The CDR3 DNA reads TGCAGCGTTGACATAGGGGGCACTGAAGCTTTCTTT.

The genes are TRBV29-1 and TRBJ1-1, with 7 bases identical to TRBD1. Trimming at V came to 1 base and at J to 0 bases, leaving 2 bases not matched to a gene. From germline, CDR1 is SQVTM and CDR2 ANQGSEA. The CDR3 is 14 residues long. The CDR3 spells CSVEVTGMNTEAFF. Written as DNA, the CDR3 is TGCAGCGTTGAAGTGACAGGGATGAACACTGAAGCTTTCTTT. The full variable domain, rest sourced from reference TRBV29-1 and TRBJ1-1, is SAVISQKPSRDICQRGTSLTIQCQVDSQVTMMFWYRQQPGQSLTLIATANQGSEATYESGFVIDKFPISRPNLTFSTLTVSNMSPEDSSIYLCSVEVTGMNTEAFFGQGTRLTVV.

This rearrangement joins TRBV29-1 to TRBJ2-7, with D possibly being TRBD1 (6 bases). The V and J ends lost 4 bases and 0 bases respectively, with 10 bases between them. From germline, CDR1 is SQVTM and CDR2 ANQGSEA. CDR3 length: 13 residues. Here the CDR3 reads CSVARDNSYEQYF. In nucleotides, the CDR3 is TGCAGCGTTGCTCGGGACAACTCCTACGAGCAGTACTTC.

This clonotype was seen more than once but under ten times. The chain couples TRBV9 to TRBJ1-2, with TRBD1 matching 10 bases. Germline CDR1 reads SGDLS; CDR2 reads YYNGEE. CDR3 length equals 11 residues. Unmatched junction bases numbered 2, after V lost 7 bases and J lost 8 bases. CDR3 nucleotides: TGTGCCAGCGGGGACAGGGGCGGCTACACCTTC. This encodes CASGDRGGYTF.

The V call is TRBV25-1, the J call TRBJ2-7, with a possible D match to TRBD2 (6 bases). V gave up 4 bases and J gave up 3 bases, with 10 bases separating them. Germline V gives CDR1 MGHDK, CDR2 SYGVNS. The CDR3 is 13 residues long. CDR3 loop: CASSAGGNYEQYF. CDR3 nucleotide sequence: TGTGCCAGCAGTGCTGGAGGGAACTACGAGCAGTACTTC.